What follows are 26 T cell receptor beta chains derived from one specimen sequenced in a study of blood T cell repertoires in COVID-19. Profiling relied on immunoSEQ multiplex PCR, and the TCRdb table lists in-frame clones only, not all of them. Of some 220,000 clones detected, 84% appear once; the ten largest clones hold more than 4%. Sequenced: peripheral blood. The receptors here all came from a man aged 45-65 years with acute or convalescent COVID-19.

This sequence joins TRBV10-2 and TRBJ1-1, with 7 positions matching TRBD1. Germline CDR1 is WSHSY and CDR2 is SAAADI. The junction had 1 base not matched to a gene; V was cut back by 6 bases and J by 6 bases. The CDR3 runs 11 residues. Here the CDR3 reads CASRTGSEAFF. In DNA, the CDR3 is TGCGCCAGCAGGACAGGGTCTGAAGCTTTCTTT.

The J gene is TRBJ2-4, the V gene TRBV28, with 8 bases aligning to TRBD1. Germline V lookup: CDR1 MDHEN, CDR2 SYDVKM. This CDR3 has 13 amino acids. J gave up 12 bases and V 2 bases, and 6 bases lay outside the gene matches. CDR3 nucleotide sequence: TGTGCCAGCAGTTTAGGTGGGGACAGGCCTCAGTACTTC. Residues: CASSLGGDRPQYF.

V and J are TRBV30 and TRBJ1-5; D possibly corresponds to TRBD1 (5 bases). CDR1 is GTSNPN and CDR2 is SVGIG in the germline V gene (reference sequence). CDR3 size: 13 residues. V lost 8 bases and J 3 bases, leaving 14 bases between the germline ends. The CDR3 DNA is TGTGCCGGCGCGCGGGGGAACAATCAGCCCCAGCATTTT. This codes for CAGARGNNQPQHF.

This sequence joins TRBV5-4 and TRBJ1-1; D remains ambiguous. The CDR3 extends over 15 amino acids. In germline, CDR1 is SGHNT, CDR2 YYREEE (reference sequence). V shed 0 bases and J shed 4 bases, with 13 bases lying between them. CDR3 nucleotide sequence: TGTGCCAGCAGCTTGGACAGCTATCAGTTCACTGAAGCTTTCTTT. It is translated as CASSLDSYQFTEAFF. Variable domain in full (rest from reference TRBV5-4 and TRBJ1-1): ETGVTQSPTHLIKTRGQQVTLRCSSQSGHNTVSWYQQALGQGPQFIFQYYREEENGRGNFPPRFSGLQFPNYSSELNVNALELDDSALYLCASSLDSYQFTEAFFGQGTRLTVV.

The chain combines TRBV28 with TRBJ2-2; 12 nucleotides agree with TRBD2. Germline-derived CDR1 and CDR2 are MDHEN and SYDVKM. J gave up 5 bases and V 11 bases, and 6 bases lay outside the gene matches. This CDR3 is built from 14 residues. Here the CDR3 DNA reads TGTGCCGGGGGACTAGCGGGCAATACCGGGGAGCTGTTTTTT. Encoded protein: CAGGLAGNTGELFF.

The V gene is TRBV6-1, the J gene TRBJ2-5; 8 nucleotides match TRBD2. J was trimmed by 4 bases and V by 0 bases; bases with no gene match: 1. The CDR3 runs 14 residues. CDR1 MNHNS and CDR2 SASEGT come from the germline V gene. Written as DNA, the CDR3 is TGTGCCAGCAGTGAAGCCCGGGGGGGAGAGACCCAGTACTTC. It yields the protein CASSEARGGETQYF.

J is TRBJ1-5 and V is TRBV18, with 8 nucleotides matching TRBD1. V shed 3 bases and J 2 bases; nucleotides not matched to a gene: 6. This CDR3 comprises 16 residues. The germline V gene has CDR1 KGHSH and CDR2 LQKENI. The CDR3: CASSPKGQVGNQPQHF. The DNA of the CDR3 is TGTGCCAGCTCACCGAAGGGACAGGTGGGCAATCAGCCCCAGCATTTT. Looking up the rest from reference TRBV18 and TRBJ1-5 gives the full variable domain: NAGVMQNPRHLVRRRGQEARLRCSPMKGHSHVYWYRQLPEEGLKFMVYLQKENIIDESGMPKERFSAEFPKEGPSILRIQQVVRGDSAAYFCASSPKGQVGNQPQHFGDGTRLSIL.

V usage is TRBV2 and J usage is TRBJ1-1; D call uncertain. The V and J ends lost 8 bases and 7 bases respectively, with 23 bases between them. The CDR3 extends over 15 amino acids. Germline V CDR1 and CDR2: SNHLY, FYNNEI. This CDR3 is CASLPNRGSAYEAFF. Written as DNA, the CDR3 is TGTGCCAGCCTCCCCAACCGCGGCAGCGCCTATGAAGCTTTCTTT.

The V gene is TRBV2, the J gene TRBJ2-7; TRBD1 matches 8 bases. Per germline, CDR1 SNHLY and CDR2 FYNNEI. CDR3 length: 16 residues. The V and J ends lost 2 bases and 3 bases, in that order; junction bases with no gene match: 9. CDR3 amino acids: CASSELRQGFYYEQYF. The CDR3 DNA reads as TGTGCCAGCAGTGAATTGAGACAGGGGTTTTACTACGAGCAGTACTTC.

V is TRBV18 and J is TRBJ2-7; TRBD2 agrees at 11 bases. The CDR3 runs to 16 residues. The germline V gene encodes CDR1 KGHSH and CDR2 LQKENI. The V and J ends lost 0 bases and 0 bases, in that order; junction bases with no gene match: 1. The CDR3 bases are TGTGCCAGCTCACCACCTGGGACTAGCGGCTCCTACGAGCAGTACTTC. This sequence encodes CASSPPGTSGSYEQYF.

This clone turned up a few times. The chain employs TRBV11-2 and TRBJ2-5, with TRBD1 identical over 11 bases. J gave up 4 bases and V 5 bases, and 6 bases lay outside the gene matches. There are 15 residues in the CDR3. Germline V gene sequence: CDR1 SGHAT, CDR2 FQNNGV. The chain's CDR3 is CASSIGQGARETQYF. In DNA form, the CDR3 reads TGTGCCAGCAGCATAGGACAGGGGGCAAGAGAGACCCAGTACTTC.

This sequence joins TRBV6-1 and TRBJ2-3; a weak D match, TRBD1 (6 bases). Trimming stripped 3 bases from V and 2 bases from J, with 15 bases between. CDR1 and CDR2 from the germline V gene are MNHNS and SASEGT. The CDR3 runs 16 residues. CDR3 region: CASSDASTGNTDTQYF. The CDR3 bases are TGTGCCAGCAGTGACGCTTCTACAGGGAACACAGATACGCAGTATTTT.

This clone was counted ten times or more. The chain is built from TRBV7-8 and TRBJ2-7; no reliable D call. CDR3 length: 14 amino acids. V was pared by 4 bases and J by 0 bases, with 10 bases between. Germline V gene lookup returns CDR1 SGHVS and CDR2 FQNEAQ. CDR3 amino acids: CASSSAILSYEQYF. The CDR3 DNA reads TGTGCCAGCAGCTCCGCTATTCTCTCCTACGAGCAGTACTTC.

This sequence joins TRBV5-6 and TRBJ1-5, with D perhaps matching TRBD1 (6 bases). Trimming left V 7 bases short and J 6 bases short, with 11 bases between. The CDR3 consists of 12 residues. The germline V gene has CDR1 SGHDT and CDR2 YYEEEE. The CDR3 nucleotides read TGTGCCAGCTCCCGAGGGGGTCAGCCCCAGCATTTT. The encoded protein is CASSRGGQPQHF.

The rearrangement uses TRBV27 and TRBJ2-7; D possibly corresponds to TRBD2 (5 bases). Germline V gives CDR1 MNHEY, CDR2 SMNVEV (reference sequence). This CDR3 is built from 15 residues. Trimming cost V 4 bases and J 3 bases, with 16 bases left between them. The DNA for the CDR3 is TGTGCCAGCAGTTCGGCGGGTCTATCAAGCTACGAGCAGTACTTC. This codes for CASSSAGLSSYEQYF.

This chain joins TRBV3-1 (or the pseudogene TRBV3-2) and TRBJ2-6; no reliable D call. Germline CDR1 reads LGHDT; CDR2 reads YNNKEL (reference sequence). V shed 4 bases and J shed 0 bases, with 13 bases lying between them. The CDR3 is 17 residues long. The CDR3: CASSRAGPRSGANVLTF. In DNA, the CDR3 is TGTGCCAGCAGCCGGGCAGGCCCCCGCTCTGGGGCCAACGTCCTGACTTTC.

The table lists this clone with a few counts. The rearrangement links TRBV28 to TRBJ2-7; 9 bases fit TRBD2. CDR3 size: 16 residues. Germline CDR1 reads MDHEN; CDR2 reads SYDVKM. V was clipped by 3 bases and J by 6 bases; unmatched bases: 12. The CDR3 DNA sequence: TGTGCCAGCAGTTTGCGGCTAGCGGGATTGGGGGCCGAGCAGTACTTC. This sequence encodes CASSLRLAGLGAEQYF.

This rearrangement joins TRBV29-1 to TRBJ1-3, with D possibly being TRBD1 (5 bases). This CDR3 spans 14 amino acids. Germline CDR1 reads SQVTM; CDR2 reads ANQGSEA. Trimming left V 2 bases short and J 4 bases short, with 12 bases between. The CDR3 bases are TGCAGCGTTGAAAAGGGGCTAGGCGGAAACACCATATATTTT. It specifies CSVEKGLGGNTIYF.

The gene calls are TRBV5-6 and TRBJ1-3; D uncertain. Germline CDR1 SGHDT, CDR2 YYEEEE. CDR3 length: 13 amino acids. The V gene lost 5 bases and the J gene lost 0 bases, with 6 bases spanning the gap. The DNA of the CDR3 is TGTGCCAGCAGTGCGGTCTCTGGAAACACCATATATTTT. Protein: CASSAVSGNTIYF.

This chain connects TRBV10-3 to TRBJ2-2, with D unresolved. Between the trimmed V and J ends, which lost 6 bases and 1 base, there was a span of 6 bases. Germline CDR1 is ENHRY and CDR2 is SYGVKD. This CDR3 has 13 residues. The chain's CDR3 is CAISRLNTGELFF. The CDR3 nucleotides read TGTGCCATCAGCAGGCTGAACACCGGGGAGCTGTTTTTT.

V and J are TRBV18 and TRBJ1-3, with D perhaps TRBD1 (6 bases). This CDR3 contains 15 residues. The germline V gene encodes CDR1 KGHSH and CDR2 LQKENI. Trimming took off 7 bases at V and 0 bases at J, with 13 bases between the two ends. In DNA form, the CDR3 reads TGTGCCAGCTTAACAACAGGGAACTCTGGAAACACCATATATTTT. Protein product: CASLTTGNSGNTIYF.

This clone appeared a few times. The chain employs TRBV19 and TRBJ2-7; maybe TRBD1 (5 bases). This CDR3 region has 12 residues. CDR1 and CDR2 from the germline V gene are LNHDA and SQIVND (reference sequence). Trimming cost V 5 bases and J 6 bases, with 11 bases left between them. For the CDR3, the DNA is TGTGCCAGTAGTGCAGGGTCGCGCGAGCAGTACTTC. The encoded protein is CASSAGSREQYF. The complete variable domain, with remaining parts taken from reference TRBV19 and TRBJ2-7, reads DGGITQSPKYLFRKEGQNVTLSCEQNLNHDAMYWYRQDPGQGLRLIYYSQIVNDFQKGDIAEGYSVSREKKESFPLTVTSAQKNPTAFYLCASSAGSREQYFGPGTRLTVT.

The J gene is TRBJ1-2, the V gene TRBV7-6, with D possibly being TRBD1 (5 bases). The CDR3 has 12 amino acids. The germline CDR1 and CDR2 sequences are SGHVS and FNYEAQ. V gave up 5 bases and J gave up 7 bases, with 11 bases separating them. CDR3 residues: CASSPGRGGYTF. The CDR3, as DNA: TGTGCCAGCAGCCCAGGGAGGGGTGGCTACACCTTC.

CDR3 sequence (DNA): TGTGCCAGTAGTGTCAGGAGGTTTGAGACCCAGTACTTC. Translating gives CASSVRRFETQYF. The V gene is TRBV19, the J gene TRBJ2-5, with a tentative D call TRBD2 (5 bases). The CDR3 runs to 13 residues. Germline CDR1 LNHDA, CDR2 SQIVND (reference sequence). Trimming stripped 5 bases from V and 5 bases from J, with 12 bases between.

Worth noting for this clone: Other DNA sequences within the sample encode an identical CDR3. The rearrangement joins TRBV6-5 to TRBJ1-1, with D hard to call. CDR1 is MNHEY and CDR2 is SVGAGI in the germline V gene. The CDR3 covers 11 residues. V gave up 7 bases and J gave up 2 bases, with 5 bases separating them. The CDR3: CASTLNTEAFF. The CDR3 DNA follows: TGTGCCAGCACCCTTAACACTGAAGCTTTCTTT.

CDR3 sequence: CSASSGVSYEQYF. DNA of the CDR3: TGCAGTGCTAGTTCGGGTGTCTCCTACGAGCAGTACTTC. This rearrangement joins TRBV20-1 to TRBJ2-7; D uncertain. The germline gives CDR1 DFQATT, CDR2 SNEGSKA (reference sequence). Trimming stripped 3 bases from V and 0 bases from J, with 9 bases between. The CDR3 extends over 13 amino acids.